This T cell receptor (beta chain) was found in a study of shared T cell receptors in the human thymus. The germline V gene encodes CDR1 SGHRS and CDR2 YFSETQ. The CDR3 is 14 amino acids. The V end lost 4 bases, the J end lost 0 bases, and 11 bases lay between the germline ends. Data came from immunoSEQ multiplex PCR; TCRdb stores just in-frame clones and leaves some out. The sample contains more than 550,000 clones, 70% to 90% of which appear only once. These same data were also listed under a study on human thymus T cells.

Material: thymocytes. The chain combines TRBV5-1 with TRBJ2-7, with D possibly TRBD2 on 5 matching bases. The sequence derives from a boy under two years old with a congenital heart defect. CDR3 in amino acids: CASSPDLYSYEQYF. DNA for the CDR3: TGCGCCAGCAGCCCGGACTTATACTCCTACGAGCAGTACTTC.